This T cell receptor (beta chain) was captured by sequencing in a study of identical twins. All donors were healthy, and all were Caucasian. Study results and caveats: Out-of-frame beta sequences exhibited a weaker degree of excess twin sharing. Models underestimated TCR alpha sharing (out-of-frame) in monozygotic twins. The authors noted that invariant MAIT and iNKT cells could partly confound zero-insertion analyses.

There are 16 residues in the CDR3. J gave up 7 bases and V 3 bases, and 11 bases lay outside the gene matches. CDR1 and CDR2 (germline): SGHVS, FNYEAQ. About this clonotype itself: Its antigen is still unknown.

One entry per CDR3 protein, called by TCRdb with MiXCR from the 5' RACE reads. The data show roughly 290,000 distinct CDR3 sequences, with more than 6.5% seen just once and roughly 2.1% held by the top ten. These data also featured in a second study, about yellow fever vaccine responses in identical twins.

The TCR was taken from a young woman in good health. Sequencing used memory (CD45RO+) T cells sorted from blood. This chain connects TRBV7-6 to TRBJ2-1; 8 bases map to TRBD1. The CDR3 here is CASSFRGQAAGNEQFF. The CDR3 DNA reads as TGTGCCAGCAGCTTTAGGGGACAGGCTGCGGGGAATGAGCAGTTCTTC.